These 27 T cell receptor beta chains came from one sample sequenced in a study of cytomegalovirus exposure and HLA in healthy donors. The PCR employed 60 Vbeta primers together with 13 Jbeta primers. Sequencing used immunoSEQ multiplex PCR; TCRdb keeps in-frame clones, though not all of them. Counted here are more than 75,000 clones, less than 80% occurring once; the ten biggest clones make up more than 8.5%. The specimen was PBMCs. These receptor sequences come from a man aged 40-55 years in good health and CMV-seropositive.

The chain has TRBV6-5 and TRBJ2-3; 13 bases line up with TRBD2. V shed 5 bases and J 4 bases; nucleotides not matched to a gene: 3. CDR3 length: 15 amino acids. From germline, CDR1 is MNHEY and CDR2 SVGAGI. The CDR3 spells CASSTTSGGSDTQYF. CDR3 bases: TGTGCCAGCAGTACGACTAGCGGGGGGTCAGATACGCAGTATTTT.

The rearrangement uses TRBV2 and TRBJ2-2; maybe TRBD2 (6 bases). The germline V gene has CDR1 SNHLY and CDR2 FYNNEI. V gave up 7 bases and J gave up 6 bases, with 15 bases separating them. CDR3 size: 14 residues. CDR3 protein: CASMGGTSSGELFF. Written as DNA, the CDR3 is TGTGCCAGCATGGGCGGGACGTCGTCCGGGGAGCTGTTTTTT.

This sequence joins TRBV2 and TRBJ2-1; D uncertain. This CDR3 spans 15 amino acids. CDR1 is SNHLY and CDR2 is FYNNEI in the germline V gene. Trimming stripped 4 bases from V and 3 bases from J, with 13 bases between. CDR3: CASSVDSPYYNEQFF. CDR3 bases: TGTGCCAGCAGTGTTGACTCACCCTACTACAATGAGCAGTTCTTC.

The chain carries TRBV6-5 and TRBJ1-4; D gene uncertain. Germline CDR1 MNHEY, CDR2 SVGAGI. This CDR3 has 12 residues. V dropped 6 bases and J dropped 3 bases, with 5 bases sitting between them. In DNA, the CDR3 is TGTGCCAGCAGGGGCGCTAATGAAAAACTGTTTTTT. Amino acid sequence: CASRGANEKLFF.

The chain joins TRBV28 to TRBJ2-2; D perhaps matches TRBD1 (6 bases). Per germline, CDR1 MDHEN and CDR2 SYDVKM. The CDR3 covers 16 residues. V was trimmed by 6 bases and J by 6 bases, leaving 20 bases between them. CDR3 bases: TGTGCCAGCAGAACTAACCCCGGGACATTATCCGGGGAGCTGTTTTTT. This translates into CASRTNPGTLSGELFF.

This clone came up many times. The chain employs TRBV27 and TRBJ2-1; possibly TRBD2 for D (6 bases). V was clipped by 8 bases and J by 2 bases, with 13 bases between them. The CDR3 length is 14 residues. Germline V gene sequence: CDR1 MNHEY, CDR2 SMNVEV (reference sequence). The CDR3 loop is CASRREATYNEQFF. The DNA for the CDR3 is TGTGCCAGCCGAAGGGAGGCGACCTACAATGAGCAGTTCTTC.

V gene TRBV10-2 combines with J gene TRBJ2-5; D uncertain. Germline V gene lookup returns CDR1 WSHSY and CDR2 SAAADI. There are 13 residues in the CDR3. Between the trimmed V and J ends, which lost 5 bases and 1 base, there was a span of 8 bases. The CDR3 nucleotides are TGCGCCAGCAGTCTCACTTTCCAAGAGACCCAGTACTTC. Protein sequence: CASSLTFQETQYF.

The rearrangement links TRBV21-1 to TRBJ1-4. TRBV21-1 is listed as a pseudogene. This CDR3 is built from 15 residues. CDR3: CASSTQTPTNEKLFF. The CDR3 region has the DNA TGTGCCAGCAGCACGCAGACTCCAACTAATGAAAAACTGTTTTTT.

V gene TRBV2 combines with J gene TRBJ2-1; TRBD2 agrees at 7 bases. This CDR3 has 16 amino acids. Losses at the gene ends were 2 bases for V and 4 bases for J; bases not matched to a gene: 8. Germline CDR1 SNHLY, CDR2 FYNNEI. The CDR3 sequence: CASSERGVLIYNEQFF. Written as DNA, the CDR3 is TGTGCCAGCAGTGAACGGGGGGTTCTTATATACAATGAGCAGTTCTTC.

The chain joins TRBV19 to TRBJ1-5; weak D call: TRBD1 (6 bases). In germline, CDR1 is LNHDA, CDR2 SQIVND (reference sequence). The CDR3 covers 14 residues. The ends were cut back, 7 bases at V and 3 bases at J, with 13 bases in the middle. CDR3 amino acids: CASKGGDTNQPQHF. The DNA of the CDR3 is TGTGCCAGTAAGGGAGGGGACACCAATCAGCCCCAGCATTTT.

The chain couples TRBV2 to TRBJ2-1, with a tentative D call TRBD2 (5 bases). This CDR3 comprises 12 residues. CDR1 is SNHLY, CDR2 FYNNEI, per germline. Trimming removed 1 base from V and 10 bases from J, with 8 bases in between. CDR3 sequence: CASSEGGEEQFF. The CDR3 nucleotides are TGTGCCAGCAGTGAAGGGGGAGAGGAGCAGTTCTTC.

In its sample, this clone was seen a few times. J is TRBJ2-5 and V is TRBV7-8; D might be TRBD2 (5 bases). Trimming removed 3 bases at V and 3 bases at J, with 5 bases between. The V gene's germline CDR1 is SGHVS and CDR2 FQNEAQ. This CDR3 comprises 12 residues. The CDR3, as DNA: TGTGCCAGCAGCTTCGGGGAAGAGACCCAGTACTTC. Its translation is CASSFGEETQYF. Full variable domain (missing parts from reference TRBV7-8 and TRBJ2-5): GAGVSQSPRYKVAKRGQDVALRCDPISGHVSLFWYQQALGQGPEFLTYFQNEAQLDKSGLPSDRFFAERPEGSVSTLKIQRTQQEDSAVYLCASSFGEETQYFGPGTRLLVL.

V usage is TRBV7-2 and J usage is TRBJ1-3; 7 nucleotides line up with TRBD1. The length of the CDR3 is 15 residues. In germline, CDR1 is SGHTA, CDR2 FQGNSA. The ends lost 3 bases at V and 2 bases at J; junction bases unmatched: 4. The chain's CDR3 is CASSFDREPGNTIYF. CDR3 coding DNA: TGTGCCAGCAGCTTCGACAGGGAACCTGGAAACACCATATATTTT.

For this clone: The junction differs from germline at one of its ends, possibly a read error. This CDR3 is also generated by other DNA sequences in the sample. The chain couples TRBV15 to TRBJ2-6; D unclear. The CDR3 runs 16 residues. Germline values: CDR1 LNHNV, CDR2 YYDKDF (reference sequence). The CDR3 spells CATSRDADSGANVLTF. DNA for the CDR3: TGCGCCACCAGCAGAGATGCGGACTCTGGGGCCAACGTCCTGACTTTC.

This clone has just one count. This chain uses TRBV19 with TRBJ1-5; a weak D match, TRBD1 (5 bases). Germline-derived CDR1 and CDR2 are LNHDA and SQIVND (reference sequence). Deletions cut 5 bases from V and 6 bases from J, with 8 bases between. This CDR3 region has 12 residues. CDR3 DNA: TGTGCCAGTAGTGCAGGGCCTCAGCCCCAGCATTTT. Protein sequence: CASSAGPQPQHF.

The rearrangement joins TRBV13 to TRBJ2-5; 8 bases agree with TRBD1. This CDR3 region has 15 residues. V was clipped by 3 bases and J by 4 bases; unmatched bases: 7. CDR1 and CDR2 (germline): PRHDT, FYEKMQ (reference sequence). The CDR3 DNA is TGTGCCAGCAGCTTCAGACAGGGGCGAGGAGAGACCCAGTACTTC. This encodes CASSFRQGRGETQYF. Full variable domain (outside the CDR3, taken from reference TRBV13 and TRBJ2-5): AAGVIQSPRHLIKEKRETATLKCYPIPRHDTVYWYQQGPGQDPQFLISFYEKMQSDKGSIPDRFSAQQFSDYHSELNMSSLELGDSALYFCASSFRQGRGETQYFGPGTRLLVL.

The chain employs TRBV7-8 and TRBJ2-7, with unresolved D. The V and J ends lost 1 base and 4 bases respectively, with 11 bases between them. The CDR3 has 14 amino acids. Looked up from germline, CDR1 is SGHVS and CDR2 is FQNEAQ. CDR3 region: CASSLVVGVYEQYF. CDR3 nucleotides: TGTGCCAGCAGCTTAGTGGTCGGTGTTTACGAGCAGTACTTC.

V and J are TRBV7-6 and TRBJ2-1; 10 positions agree with TRBD2. V lost 1 base, J lost 3 bases, and 6 bases stayed unmatched. Looked up from germline, CDR1 is SGHVS and CDR2 is FNYEAQ. The CDR3 spans 17 residues. The CDR3 sequence is CASSLESSGSVYNEQFF. The CDR3 DNA reads as TGTGCCAGCAGCTTAGAGTCTAGCGGGAGTGTCTACAATGAGCAGTTCTTC.

The sample holds one count of this clone. The genes are TRBV10-3 and TRBJ2-2, with 8 bases aligning to TRBD2. The CDR3 runs 15 residues. Germline V gives CDR1 ENHRY, CDR2 SYGVKD. Losses at the gene ends were 3 bases for V and 4 bases for J; bases not matched to a gene: 4. The CDR3 sequence: CAISETSGLTGELFF. In DNA, the CDR3 is TGTGCCATCAGTGAAACTAGCGGACTCACCGGGGAGCTGTTTTTT.

This chain joins TRBV10-3 and TRBJ2-5; D is perhaps TRBD1 (6 bases). Germline V gives CDR1 ENHRY, CDR2 SYGVKD. V dropped 4 bases and J dropped 2 bases, with 14 bases sitting between them. The CDR3 spans 15 residues. For the CDR3, the DNA is TGTGCCATCAGTGCTTCGGGACATCTGCAAGAGACCCAGTACTTC. Translated: CAISASGHLQETQYF.

For this clone: It is likely a read error: a sequence one base away is far more abundant. The rearrangement joins TRBV6-1 to TRBJ2-7; 11 positions match TRBD1. The V gene end was trimmed by 7 bases and the J gene end by 2 bases; junction bases not matched to a gene: 4. The CDR3 covers 14 residues. Germline loops: CDR1 MNHNS, CDR2 SASEGT. The CDR3 DNA is TGTGCCAGCAACCCGGGACAGGGGGCCTACGAGCAGTACTTC. This translates into CASNPGQGAYEQYF.

There are a few counts of this clone. The same CDR3 can be traced to other DNA sequences in this sample. This chain connects TRBV28 to TRBJ1-4, with 9 bases matching TRBD1. Looked up from germline, CDR1 is MDHEN and CDR2 is SYDVKM. V shed 8 bases and J 7 bases; nucleotides not matched to a gene: 5. The CDR3 length is 13 residues. Here the CDR3 DNA reads TGTGCCAGCCTGGACAGGGGATCTGAAAAACTGTTTTTT. Translating gives CASLDRGSEKLFF.

V and J are TRBV19 and TRBJ1-4, with 9 positions matching TRBD1. V was pared by 4 bases and J by 0 bases, with 6 bases of the junction left unmatched. Germline V lookup: CDR1 LNHDA, CDR2 SQIVND (reference sequence). CDR3 length: 17 residues. The CDR3 region is CASSTGTGSATNEKLFF. In nucleotides, the CDR3 is TGTGCCAGTAGTACGGGGACAGGGTCGGCAACTAATGAAAAACTGTTTTTT. Together with reference TRBV19 and TRBJ1-4, the CDR3 gives the full variable domain: DGGITQSPKYLFRKEGQNVTLSCEQNLNHDAMYWYRQDPGQGLRLIYYSQIVNDFQKGDIAEGYSVSREKKESFPLTVTSAQKNPTAFYLCASSTGTGSATNEKLFFGSGTQLSVL.

The chain is built from TRBV7-2 and TRBJ2-7; 12 bases are shared with TRBD2. The junction had 9 bases not matched to a gene; V was cut back by 2 bases and J by 4 bases. Germline V gives CDR1 SGHTA, CDR2 FQGNSA. This CDR3 region has 17 residues. CDR3 region: CASSLWTSGAGRYEQYF. Here the CDR3 DNA reads TGTGCCAGCAGCTTATGGACTAGCGGGGCGGGGAGATACGAGCAGTACTTC.

This chain uses TRBV4-1 with TRBJ2-5; 7 bases align to TRBD2. The CDR3 has 15 residues. J lost 0 bases, V lost 5 bases, and 6 bases had no gene match. The germline gives CDR1 MGHRA, CDR2 YSYEKL. The CDR3 DNA is TGCGCCAGCAGCACCCGACTAGCAGACCAAGAGACCCAGTACTTC. Protein sequence: CASSTRLADQETQYF.

V is TRBV5-4 and J is TRBJ1-1; weak D call: TRBD1 (6 bases). The germline V gene has CDR1 SGHNT and CDR2 YYREEE (reference sequence). This CDR3 has 14 residues. Trimming left V 4 bases short and J 0 bases short, with 10 bases between. In nucleotides, the CDR3 is TGTGCCAGCAGCCCAGGACAGATGAACACTGAAGCTTTCTTT. Its protein product is CASSPGQMNTEAFF.

The rearrangement uses TRBV29-1 and TRBJ2-2, with TRBD1 identical over 12 bases. Germline CDR1 is SQVTM and CDR2 is ANQGSEA. The V and J ends lost 3 bases and 4 bases, in that order; junction bases with no gene match: 3. This CDR3 is built from 15 residues. CDR3 DNA sequence: TGCAGCGTTGAGGGACAGGGGGCGACCACCGGGGAGCTGTTTTTT. This gives the protein CSVEGQGATTGELFF.